The rows below give T cell receptor beta chains drawn from one sample of a study of blood T cell repertoires in COVID-19. Assay: immunoSEQ multiplex PCR; the TCRdb copy retains only in-frame clones and omits some. The sample includes over 250,000 clones, 88% of them seen just once. Sequencing used PBMCs or T cells enriched from blood (not recorded which). These receptors were obtained from a woman aged 25 to 39 who had recovered from COVID-19. Both conserved end residues are part of each CDR3. The order of the fields is clone size, D gene, J gene, V gene, CDR3 protein, CDR3 DNA. A D gene is named only where the DNA matches it firmly. Size is stated for part of the rows, as once, few or many counts, or as a class when the clone is expanded.

abundance: few; d_gene: NA; j_gene: TRBJ2-1; v_gene: TRBV27; CDR3aa: CASSLSVGDSYNEQFF; CDR3nt: TGTGCCAGCAGTTTATCGGTCGGAGACTCCTACAATGAGCAGTTCTTC
abundance: NA; d_gene: NA; j_gene: TRBJ2-2; v_gene: TRBV6-5; CDR3aa: CASSYKNTGELFF; CDR3nt: TGTGCCAGCAGTTATAAAAATACCGGGGAGCTGTTTTTT
abundance: once; d_gene: TRBD1; j_gene: TRBJ1-6; v_gene: TRBV28; CDR3aa: CASSLWDRRGSPLHF; CDR3nt: TGTGCCAGCAGTTTATGGGACAGGAGGGGCTCACCCCTCCACTTT
abundance: few; d_gene: TRBD1; j_gene: TRBJ1-3; v_gene: TRBV7-8; CDR3aa: CASSLEGAGLPNTIYF; CDR3nt: TGTGCCAGCAGCTTAGAGGGGGCAGGATTACCCAACACCATATATTTT
abundance: NA; d_gene: NA; j_gene: TRBJ2-2; v_gene: TRBV6-1; CDR3aa: CASSELAGWAGELFF; CDR3nt: TGTGCCAGCAGTGAGTTGGCAGGGTGGGCCGGGGAGCTGTTTTTT
abundance: once; d_gene: NA; j_gene: TRBJ1-3; v_gene: TRBV27; CDR3aa: CASILNRDESSGNTIYF; CDR3nt: TGTGCCAGCATCCTAAACAGGGATGAAAGCTCTGGAAACACCATATATTTT
abundance: NA; d_gene: NA; j_gene: TRBJ2-2; v_gene: TRBV10-3; CDR3aa: CAIRRSGPLNTGELFF; CDR3nt: TGTGCCATCAGAAGGAGCGGACCCCTAAACACCGGGGAGCTGTTTTTT
abundance: once; d_gene: NA; j_gene: TRBJ2-5; v_gene: TRBV28; CDR3aa: CASSYGSWTQYF; CDR3nt: TGTGCCAGCAGTTACGGGTCCTGGACCCAGTACTTC
abundance: NA; d_gene: NA; j_gene: TRBJ2-7; v_gene: TRBV6-2/TRBV6-3; CDR3aa: CASSYVRGSGASEQYF; CDR3nt: TGTGCCAGCAGTTACGTCCGGGGGAGTGGGGCCTCCGAGCAGTACTTC
abundance: NA; d_gene: NA; j_gene: TRBJ1-1; v_gene: TRBV28; CDR3aa: CASEGEGWGTEAFF; CDR3nt: TGTGCCAGCGAGGGGGAGGGTTGGGGCACTGAAGCTTTCTTT
abundance: NA; d_gene: NA; j_gene: TRBJ2-1; v_gene: TRBV29-1; CDR3aa: CSVVSLAVSNEQFF; CDR3nt: TGCAGCGTTGTCTCACTAGCTGTTAGCAATGAGCAGTTCTTC
abundance: NA; d_gene: TRBD2; j_gene: TRBJ2-4; v_gene: TRBV7-9; CDR3aa: CASSSRLAGETNIQYF; CDR3nt: TGTGCCAGCAGCTCCCGACTAGCGGGGGAGACAAACATTCAGTACTTC
abundance: once; d_gene: TRBD2; j_gene: TRBJ2-7; v_gene: TRBV9; CDR3aa: CASSVSTSGYYEQYF; CDR3nt: TGTGCCAGCAGCGTTTCCACTAGCGGGTACTACGAGCAGTACTTC
abundance: NA; d_gene: NA; j_gene: TRBJ2-2; v_gene: TRBV9; CDR3aa: CASSVEPLGRVPGELFF; CDR3nt: TGTGCCAGCAGCGTAGAACCTTTGGGCAGGGTACCCGGGGAGCTGTTTTTT
abundance: NA; d_gene: NA; j_gene: TRBJ1-3; v_gene: TRBV7-9; CDR3aa: CASSLLPSGNTIYF; CDR3nt: TGTGCCAGCAGCTTACTTCCCTCTGGAAACACCATATATTTT
abundance: NA; d_gene: TRBD1; j_gene: TRBJ1-1; v_gene: TRBV4-2; CDR3aa: CASSQPRTGGTEAFF; CDR3nt: TGTGCCAGCAGCCAACCTCGAACAGGGGGCACTGAAGCTTTCTTT
abundance: NA; d_gene: TRBD1; j_gene: TRBJ1-5; v_gene: TRBV27; CDR3aa: CASSLDRNSNQPQHF; CDR3nt: TGTGCCAGCAGTTTGGACAGGAATAGCAATCAGCCCCAGCATTTT
abundance: NA; d_gene: TRBD1; j_gene: TRBJ1-2; v_gene: TRBV18; CDR3aa: CASSPGTGNFYYGYTF; CDR3nt: TGTGCCAGCTCACCAGGGACAGGGAACTTTTACTATGGCTACACCTTC
abundance: NA; d_gene: NA; j_gene: TRBJ1-5; v_gene: TRBV6-5; CDR3aa: CAVQGGNQPQHF; CDR3nt: TGTGCCGTACAGGGAGGCAATCAGCCCCAGCATTTT
abundance: few; d_gene: NA; j_gene: TRBJ1-1; v_gene: TRBV9; CDR3aa: CASSVWVDRMNTEAFF; CDR3nt: TGTGCCAGCAGCGTTTGGGTTGACAGGATGAACACTGAAGCTTTCTTT
abundance: NA; d_gene: TRBD1; j_gene: TRBJ1-1; v_gene: TRBV3-1/TRBV3-2; CDR3aa: CASLGQANTEAFF; CDR3nt: TGTGCCAGCTTGGGACAGGCAAACACTGAAGCTTTCTTT
abundance: NA; d_gene: NA; j_gene: TRBJ1-2; v_gene: TRBV2; CDR3aa: CASSGTAYGYTF; CDR3nt: TGTGCCAGCAGTGGGACAGCCTATGGCTACACCTTC
abundance: NA; d_gene: NA; j_gene: TRBJ1-1; v_gene: TRBV9; CDR3aa: CASSVHTGQSNTEAFF; CDR3nt: TGTGCCAGCAGCGTACACACCGGACAGTCGAACACTGAAGCTTTCTTT
abundance: NA; d_gene: NA; j_gene: TRBJ1-1; v_gene: TRBV28; CDR3aa: CASSLEGWEAFF; CDR3nt: TGTGCCAGCAGTTTAGAGGGATGGGAAGCTTTCTTT
abundance: NA; d_gene: NA; j_gene: TRBJ2-2; v_gene: TRBV6-5; CDR3aa: CASSYSRWTGELFF; CDR3nt: TGTGCCAGCAGTTACTCCCGGTGGACCGGGGAGCTGTTTTTT
abundance: NA; d_gene: TRBD1; j_gene: TRBJ2-1; v_gene: TRBV27; CDR3aa: CASNPFPRDRGGDEQFF; CDR3nt: TGTGCCAGCAACCCTTTCCCGCGAGACAGGGGTGGGGATGAGCAGTTCTTC
abundance: NA; d_gene: NA; j_gene: TRBJ2-6; v_gene: TRBV21-1; CDR3aa: CASSKDSGILISGANVLTF; CDR3nt: TGTGCCAGCAGCAAAGACTCCGGGATTTTGATCTCTGGGGCCAACGTCCTGACTTTC
abundance: NA; d_gene: NA; j_gene: TRBJ2-1; v_gene: TRBV11-3; CDR3aa: CASRGPTYNEQFF; CDR3nt: TGTGCCAGCCGGGGTCCGACCTACAATGAGCAGTTCTTC
abundance: NA; d_gene: TRBD1; j_gene: TRBJ1-2; v_gene: TRBV19; CDR3aa: CASSIEGWDSNNYGYTF; CDR3nt: TGTGCCAGTAGTATAGAAGGGTGGGACAGCAATAACTATGGCTACACCTTC
abundance: NA; d_gene: NA; j_gene: TRBJ1-1; v_gene: TRBV18; CDR3aa: CASSRGLEAFF; CDR3nt: TGTGCCAGCTCACGGGGCCTTGAAGCTTTCTTT
abundance: NA; d_gene: NA; j_gene: TRBJ2-6; v_gene: TRBV5-1; CDR3aa: CASSLFRANVLTF; CDR3nt: TGCGCCAGCAGCTTGTTTAGGGCCAACGTCCTGACTTTC
abundance: NA; d_gene: NA; j_gene: TRBJ2-7; v_gene: TRBV4-1; CDR3aa: CASSQDRLAPYEQYF; CDR3nt: TGCGCCAGCAGCCAAGATCGCCTAGCCCCCTACGAGCAGTACTTC
abundance: NA; d_gene: TRBD1; j_gene: TRBJ2-1; v_gene: TRBV7-3; CDR3aa: CASSLVRGNNEQFF; CDR3nt: TGTGCCAGCAGCTTAGTCAGGGGGAACAATGAGCAGTTCTTC
abundance: NA; d_gene: TRBD1; j_gene: TRBJ2-7; v_gene: TRBV5-1; CDR3aa: CASSLALGTDNEQYF; CDR3nt: TGCGCCAGCAGCTTGGCACTCGGGACAGACAACGAGCAGTACTTC
abundance: NA; d_gene: TRBD2; j_gene: TRBJ2-1; v_gene: TRBV3-1/TRBV3-2; CDR3aa: CASSQASGSYNEQFF; CDR3nt: TGTGCCAGCAGCCAAGCTAGCGGCTCCTACAATGAGCAGTTCTTC
abundance: once; d_gene: TRBD1; j_gene: TRBJ1-2; v_gene: TRBV5-1; CDR3aa: CASSLGGTDLLTVYGYTF; CDR3nt: TGCGCCAGCAGCTTGGGGGGGACAGATCTCCTCACCGTTTATGGCTACACCTTC
abundance: NA; d_gene: NA; j_gene: TRBJ1-5; v_gene: TRBV11-2; CDR3aa: CASSRGVDQPQHF; CDR3nt: TGTGCCAGCAGCCGGGGGGTCGATCAGCCCCAGCATTTT
abundance: NA; d_gene: TRBD2; j_gene: TRBJ2-7; v_gene: TRBV9; CDR3aa: CASSASGRFSYEQYF; CDR3nt: TGTGCCAGCAGCGCCAGCGGGAGGTTCTCCTACGAGCAGTACTTC
abundance: NA; d_gene: NA; j_gene: TRBJ2-7; v_gene: TRBV2; CDR3aa: CASSDAAFDEQYF; CDR3nt: TGTGCCAGCAGTGATGCGGCTTTTGACGAGCAGTACTTC
abundance: NA; d_gene: NA; j_gene: TRBJ1-1; v_gene: TRBV28; CDR3aa: CASSFWNTEAFF; CDR3nt: TGTGCCAGCAGTTTCTGGAACACTGAAGCTTTCTTT
abundance: NA; d_gene: TRBD2; j_gene: TRBJ2-2; v_gene: TRBV3-1/TRBV3-2; CDR3aa: CASSQDSRLAVTGELFF; CDR3nt: TGTGCCAGCAGCCAAGATTCACGTCTAGCGGTCACCGGGGAGCTGTTTTTT
abundance: NA; d_gene: TRBD2; j_gene: TRBJ2-7; v_gene: TRBV6-5; CDR3aa: CASSYSRLAGIYEQYF; CDR3nt: TGTGCCAGCAGTTACTCGAGACTAGCGGGGATCTACGAGCAGTACTTC
abundance: NA; d_gene: NA; j_gene: TRBJ2-1; v_gene: TRBV14; CDR3aa: CASSQDGRVFPQFF; CDR3nt: TGTGCCAGCAGCCAAGATGGCAGGGTCTTCCCGCAGTTCTTC
abundance: NA; d_gene: NA; j_gene: TRBJ1-1; v_gene: TRBV9; CDR3aa: CASSASGDTEAFF; CDR3nt: TGTGCCAGCAGCGCATCGGGGGACACTGAAGCTTTCTTT